These 21 T cell receptor beta chains were all obtained from the same sample, sequenced in a study of lymphopenia after photon versus proton radiotherapy. This table comes from immunoSEQ multiplex PCR, and its TCRdb copy is limited to in-frame clones, with some not included. The sample has 25,000 to 35,000 clones, about 91% seen once; the top ten hold approximately 7%. Sequenced material: peripheral blood, taken from a patient treated with proton-based radiotherapy. These receptors were collected from a woman in her 70s with pancreatic cancer. Some clones in this sample may be carry-over from other donors' samples.

CDR3 coding DNA: TGTGCCAGCAGCTCCCAACAAACAGGAGTTTGGGAAAAACTGTTTTTT. This encodes CASSSQQTGVWEKLFF. The chain uses TRBV27 and TRBJ1-4, with D perhaps TRBD1 (5 bases). This CDR3 is built from 16 residues. From germline, CDR1 is MNHEY and CDR2 SMNVEV (reference sequence). V lost 6 bases, J lost 8 bases, and 22 bases lay in between. The variable domain in full, with the rest retrieved from reference TRBV27 and TRBJ1-4, is EAQVTQNPRYLITVTGKKLTVTCSQNMNHEYMSWYRQDPGLGLRQIYYSMNVEVTDKGDVPEGYKVSRKEKRNFPLILESPSPNQTSLYFCASSSQQTGVWEKLFFGSGTQLSVL.

The chain joins TRBV11-3 to TRBJ2-7; 11 nucleotides align to TRBD1. After removal of 5 bases from V and 5 bases from J, the junction contained 11 bases not matched to a gene. CDR3 size: 16 residues. Germline-derived CDR1 and CDR2 are SGHNT and YENEEA. The CDR3 DNA sequence: TGTGCCAGCAGCCCAACTCGGGACAGGGGGTTGGACGAGCAGTACTTC. Its translation is CASSPTRDRGLDEQYF. The full variable domain, completed using reference TRBV11-3 and TRBJ2-7, is EAGVVQSPRYKIIEKKQPVAFWCNPISGHNTLYWYLQNLGQGPELLIRYENEEAVDDSQLPKDRFSAERLKGVDSTLKIQPAELGDSAVYLCASSPTRDRGLDEQYFGPGTRLTVT.

The chain joins TRBV7-8 to TRBJ2-4; perhaps TRBD1 as D (7 bases). The V end lost 5 bases, the J end lost 2 bases, and 19 bases lay between the germline ends. Germline CDR1 is SGHVS and CDR2 is FQNEAQ. The CDR3 length is 17 residues. The CDR3 nucleotides are TGTGCCAGCAGCCTGCGGACAGGAGGGGGTTCCAAAAACATTCAGTACTTC. Amino acids: CASSLRTGGGSKNIQYF.

This clone was counted between two and nine times. V usage is TRBV6-1 and J usage is TRBJ1-1; 10 bases align to TRBD1. The CDR3 is made up of 13 amino acids. After removal of 8 bases from V and 4 bases from J, the junction contained 4 bases not matched to a gene. CDR1 MNHNS and CDR2 SASEGT come from the germline V gene. The CDR3 sequence: CASGTGEATEAFF. In nucleotides, the CDR3 is TGTGCCAGCGGGACAGGGGAGGCCACTGAAGCTTTCTTT.

Only one count was recorded for this clone. This chain connects TRBV7-9 to TRBJ1-4; TRBD1 matches 9 bases. The V and J ends lost 6 bases and 2 bases, in that order; junction bases with no gene match: 7. Germline CDR1 reads SEHNR; CDR2 reads FQNEAQ (reference sequence). The CDR3 length is 16 residues. The CDR3 DNA follows: TGTGCCAGCAGGACTGACAGGGGGGCGACTAATGAAAAACTGTTTTTT. Protein sequence: CASRTDRGATNEKLFF.

The chain links TRBV5-6 to TRBJ2-2; 10 bases match TRBD1. V was clipped by 3 bases and J by 3 bases; unmatched bases: 5. Germline V gives CDR1 SGHDT, CDR2 YYEEEE. CDR3 length: 16 amino acids. The CDR3 DNA reads TGTGCCAGCAGCTGGGAGACAGGGGGCGACACCGGGGAGCTGTTTTTT. This encodes CASSWETGGDTGELFF.

The V gene is TRBV25-1, the J gene TRBJ1-6; 9 bases map to TRBD1. Germline CDR1 and CDR2: MGHDK and SYGVNS. This CDR3 region has 16 residues. The V gene end was trimmed by 1 base and the J gene end by 6 bases; junction bases not matched to a gene: 4. DNA of the CDR3: TGTGCCAGCAGTGAATTTCTGGACAGGGGTAATTCACCCCTCCACTTT. Protein product: CASSEFLDRGNSPLHF.

The J gene is TRBJ1-3, the V gene TRBV27; 8 nucleotides align to TRBD1. Germline lookup yields CDR1 MNHEY and CDR2 SMNVEV (reference sequence). This CDR3 contains 15 residues. V was clipped by 5 bases and J by 4 bases; unmatched bases: 7. This chain's CDR3 is CASSPTPGGGNTIYF. DNA of the CDR3: TGTGCCAGCAGTCCTACGCCAGGGGGCGGAAACACCATATATTTT.

J is TRBJ2-5 and V is TRBV5-1, with D perhaps given as TRBD1 or TRBD2 (5 bases each). Germline V gene sequence: CDR1 SGHRS, CDR2 YFSETQ. This CDR3 has 13 amino acids. Trimming left V 4 bases short and J 2 bases short, with 9 bases between. The CDR3 sequence: CASSRDGQETQYF. The CDR3 region has the DNA TGCGCCAGCAGCAGGGACGGACAAGAGACCCAGTACTTC.

The chain couples TRBV5-6 to TRBJ1-2; a weak D match, TRBD1 (5 bases). Trimming left V 2 bases short and J 8 bases short, with 13 bases between. The CDR3 has 13 amino acids. The germline V gene encodes CDR1 SGHDT and CDR2 YYEEEE. CDR3 loop: CASSFTGFSGYTF. As DNA, the CDR3 is TGTGCCAGCAGCTTTACAGGCTTCTCCGGCTACACCTTC.

The rearrangement joins TRBV29-1 to TRBJ1-2; 10 bases fit TRBD1. CDR3 length: 13 residues. The V segment lost 1 base and the J segment 4 bases; nucleotides outside the gene matches: 0. Germline V CDR1 and CDR2: SQVTM, ANQGSEA. Here the CDR3 DNA reads TGCAGCGTTGAAGGGACAGGGGGCTATGGCTACACCTTC. Its translation: CSVEGTGGYGYTF.

J is TRBJ1-5 and V is TRBV19; perhaps TRBD1 as D (6 bases). V lost 10 bases and J lost 5, with 15 bases in between. The CDR3 length is 13 residues. Germline V gene lookup returns CDR1 LNHDA and CDR2 SQIVND (reference sequence). CDR3: CATLDRDHQPQHF. The CDR3 DNA sequence: TGTGCCACCCTGGACAGAGATCATCAGCCCCAGCATTTT. The whole variable domain, filled in from reference TRBV19 and TRBJ1-5, reads DGGITQSPKYLFRKEGQNVTLSCEQNLNHDAMYWYRQDPGQGLRLIYYSQIVNDFQKGDIAEGYSVSREKKESFPLTVTSAQKNPTAFYLCATLDRDHQPQHFGDGTRLSIL.

The chain is built from TRBV10-2 and TRBJ1-2; D is perhaps TRBD1 (5 bases). CDR1 is WSHSY and CDR2 is SAAADI in the germline V gene. The CDR3 sequence is 15 residues long. Trimming pared 6 bases from V and 4 bases from J, leaving 18 bases between. The CDR3 loop is CASSADSGTFYGYTF. CDR3 DNA sequence: TGCGCCAGCAGCGCTGACAGCGGAACCTTCTATGGCTACACCTTC.

The chain uses TRBV7-2 and TRBJ2-5; D gene unclear. The germline V and J ends were trimmed by 3 bases and 0 bases, with 14 bases remaining between them. In germline, CDR1 is SGHTA, CDR2 FQGNSA. The CDR3 is made up of 16 amino acids. The CDR3 sequence is CASSFGSGLYQETQYF. As DNA, the CDR3 is TGTGCCAGCAGCTTCGGATCGGGCTTGTACCAAGAGACCCAGTACTTC.

The chain combines TRBV7-9 with TRBJ2-5; possible D gene TRBD1, 5 bases. Trimming left V 2 bases short and J 5 bases short, with 12 bases between. CDR1 SEHNR and CDR2 FQNEAQ come from the germline V gene (reference sequence). The CDR3 is 14 amino acids. CDR3 nucleotide sequence: TGTGCCAGCAGCTTATCTCAGGGCCAGGAGACCCAGTACTTC. Translating it yields CASSLSQGQETQYF.

V usage is TRBV27 and J usage is TRBJ2-3, with TRBD2 as a possible D gene (6 bases). V gave up 6 bases and J gave up 2 bases, with 15 bases separating them. CDR1 is MNHEY, CDR2 SMNVEV, per germline (reference sequence). This CDR3 spans 15 amino acids. The CDR3 DNA reads TGTGCCAGCAGCCCCCGGGACTTTGACACAGATACGCAGTATTTT. Protein: CASSPRDFDTDTQYF.

V and J are TRBV6-5 and TRBJ2-7; 8 positions match TRBD2. In germline, CDR1 is MNHEY, CDR2 SVGAGI. This CDR3 region has 16 residues. V shed 0 bases and J 3 bases; nucleotides not matched to a gene: 7. The CDR3 DNA reads as TGTGCCAGCAGTTACTCCAGCGGGAGTGTAAACTACGAGCAGTACTTC. Translated, it gives CASSYSSGSVNYEQYF.

The chain carries TRBV6-1 and TRBJ2-1; TRBD2 matches 10 bases. CDR3 length: 13 amino acids. Trimming took 1 base from V and 12 from J; bases not matched to a gene: 3. Germline CDR1 is MNHNS and CDR2 is SASEGT. The chain's CDR3 is CASSEGSGGGQFF. The CDR3 coding sequence is TGTGCCAGCAGTGAAGGGAGCGGGGGGGGGCAGTTCTTC.

The chain recombines TRBV7-8 with TRBJ2-1, with a weak D call TRBD2 (6 bases). CDR3 length: 16 amino acids. The ends were cut back, 5 bases at V and 4 bases at J, with 18 bases in the middle. Looked up from germline, CDR1 is SGHVS and CDR2 is FQNEAQ. The CDR3 here is CASSPRSGLTYNEQFF. The CDR3 coding sequence is TGTGCCAGCAGCCCTAGATCGGGACTTACGTACAATGAGCAGTTCTTC. The whole variable domain, filled in from reference TRBV7-8 and TRBJ2-1, reads GAGVSQSPRYKVAKRGQDVALRCDPISGHVSLFWYQQALGQGPEFLTYFQNEAQLDKSGLPSDRFFAERPEGSVSTLKIQRTQQEDSAVYLCASSPRSGLTYNEQFFGPGTRLTVL.

CDR3 sequence (DNA): TGTGCCAGCAGCTTAGCAACAGGGGAGCAGCCCCAGCATTTT. Translation: CASSLATGEQPQHF. This chain links TRBV11-2 with TRBJ1-5; 7 bases align to TRBD1. The CDR3 is 14 residues long. Germline V gene data show CDR1 as SGHAT and CDR2 as FQNNGV. V was clipped by 1 base and J by 7 bases; unmatched bases: 4.

This clone was detected once. The CDR3 reads CASSLVAGGPYEQYF. The CDR3 coding sequence is TGTGCCAGCAGCTTAGTAGCGGGAGGGCCGTACGAGCAGTACTTC. The rearrangement uses TRBV11-2 and TRBJ2-5; 11 bases map to TRBD2. The tail of the sequence fits TRBJ2-7 better, so the J call may be wrong. There are 15 residues in the CDR3. Germline V CDR1 and CDR2: SGHAT, FQNNGV.